These 4 T cell receptor beta chains were all obtained from the same sample, sequenced in a study of T-cell reconstitution after alpha-beta-depleted transplantation in children. Construction of the TCRbeta library involved unique molecular identifiers. TCRdb fed the PCR reads into MiXCR, producing one record per CDR3 protein. This table holds approximately 490,000 distinct CDR3 sequences, about 10% found once. This material consisted of PBMCs, taken before TCRalphabeta/CD19-depleted stem cell transplant. The receptors originated from a child under 10 years old with inherited bone marrow failure, due to receive a stem cell transplant.

This clonotype was counted at least ten times. This chain uses TRBV7-2 with TRBJ2-1; TRBD2 matches at 10 bases. Per germline, CDR1 SGHTA and CDR2 FQGNSA. Unmatched junction bases numbered 5, after V lost 3 bases and J lost 3 bases. The CDR3 runs 16 residues. CDR3 sequence (DNA): TGTGCCAGCAGCTTGAGGCTAGCGGGAGTCTACAATGAGCAGTTCTTC. Amino acids: CASSLRLAGVYNEQFF.

This clonotype showed up just a few times. V gene TRBV15 combines with J gene TRBJ2-4; D is possibly TRBD1 (6 bases). Germline lookup yields CDR1 LNHNV and CDR2 YYDKDF (reference sequence). Between the trimmed V and J ends, which lost 0 bases and 0 bases, there was a span of 15 bases. The CDR3 consists of 18 residues. The CDR3 DNA is TGTGCCACCAGCAGAGATCTGCCAGGGGCCCTAGCCAAAAACATTCAGTACTTC. Translation gives CATSRDLPGALAKNIQYF.

The sample holds many counts of this clonotype. The chain is built from TRBV12-3 or TRBV12-4 and TRBJ2-7; weak D call: TRBD2 (6 bases). CDR3 size: 15 residues. The V gene lost 6 bases and the J gene lost 6 bases, with 21 bases spanning the gap. CDR3 in amino acids: CASSDWGTSRVEQYF. CDR3 in DNA: TGTGCCAGCAGCGATTGGGGGACTTCTCGTGTCGAGCAGTACTTC.

The chain carries TRBV29-1 and TRBJ2-3; tentatively, D is TRBD1 or TRBD2 (5 bases each). This CDR3 has 15 residues. CDR1 and CDR2 from the germline V gene are SQVTM and ANQGSEA. With 4 bases removed from V and 2 bases from J, the gap between germline ends came to 16 bases. The CDR3 region has the DNA TGCAGCGTTGGGGGCGCGGGTAGAGCCACAGATACGCAGTATTTT. It is translated as CSVGGAGRATDTQYF.